Sequencing of this T cell receptor (beta chain) was carried out in a study of blood T cell repertoires in COVID-19. Background on the study: T cells, B-cell-depleted T cells, or PBMCs provided the cDNA or gDNA that served as material.

Of note for this clone: At one boundary the junction diverges from the germline segment, which might be a read error.

Authors' analysis steps: Estimated nucleated cell counts came from reference gene primer amplification. Clones were read by immunoSEQ multiplex PCR, and TCRdb kept only the in-frame ones, dropping some. That table is the source of V, J and clone size, and D and trimming were worked out from the DNA. The sample yields 88,000 or so clones, 65% to 85% seen once. Sequencing was carried out using peripheral blood. This sequence was found in a man aged 55 to 70 with acute or convalescent COVID-19.

CDR3 amino acids: CASSQLQGARDYSEQFF. DNA for the CDR3: TGTGCCAGCAGCCAGTTACAGGGGGCGCGGGATTACAGTGAGCAGTTCTTC. The gene calls are TRBV14 and TRBJ2-1; 9 bases map to TRBD1. This CDR3 is built from 17 residues. Germline-derived CDR1 and CDR2 are SGHDN and FVKESK.